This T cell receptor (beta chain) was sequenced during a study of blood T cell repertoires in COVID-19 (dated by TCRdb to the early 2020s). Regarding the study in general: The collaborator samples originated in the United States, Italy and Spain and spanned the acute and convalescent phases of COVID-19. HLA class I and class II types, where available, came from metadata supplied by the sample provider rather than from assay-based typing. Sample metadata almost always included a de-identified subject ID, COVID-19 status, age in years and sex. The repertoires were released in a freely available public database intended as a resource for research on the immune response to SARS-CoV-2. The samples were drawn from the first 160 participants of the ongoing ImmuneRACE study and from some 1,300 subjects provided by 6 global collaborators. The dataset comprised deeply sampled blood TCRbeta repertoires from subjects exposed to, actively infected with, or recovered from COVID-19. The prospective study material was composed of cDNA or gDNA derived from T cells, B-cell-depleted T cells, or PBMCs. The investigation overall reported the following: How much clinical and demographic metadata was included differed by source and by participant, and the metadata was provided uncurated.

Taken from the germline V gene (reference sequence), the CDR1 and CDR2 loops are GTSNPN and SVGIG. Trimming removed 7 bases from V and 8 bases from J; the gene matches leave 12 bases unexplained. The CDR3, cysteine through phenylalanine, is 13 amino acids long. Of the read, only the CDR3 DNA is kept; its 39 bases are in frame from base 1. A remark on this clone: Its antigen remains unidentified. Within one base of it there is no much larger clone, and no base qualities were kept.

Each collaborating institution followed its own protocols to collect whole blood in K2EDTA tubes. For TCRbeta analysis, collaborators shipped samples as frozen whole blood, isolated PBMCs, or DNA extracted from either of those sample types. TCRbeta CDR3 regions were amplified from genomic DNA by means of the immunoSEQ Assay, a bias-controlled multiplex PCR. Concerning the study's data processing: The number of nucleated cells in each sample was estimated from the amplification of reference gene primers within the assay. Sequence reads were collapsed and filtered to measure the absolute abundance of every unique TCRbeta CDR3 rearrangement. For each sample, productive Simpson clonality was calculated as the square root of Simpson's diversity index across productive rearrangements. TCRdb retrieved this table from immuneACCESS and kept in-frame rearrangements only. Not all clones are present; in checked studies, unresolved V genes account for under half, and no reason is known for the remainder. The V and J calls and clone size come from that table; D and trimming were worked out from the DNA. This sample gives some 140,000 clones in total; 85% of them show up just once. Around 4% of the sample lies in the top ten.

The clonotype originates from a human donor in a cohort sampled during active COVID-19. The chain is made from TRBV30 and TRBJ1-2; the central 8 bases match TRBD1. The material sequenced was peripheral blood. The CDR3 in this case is CALPTQGARGYTF. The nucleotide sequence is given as TGTGCCTTGCCGACCCAGGGGGCGCGGGGCTACACCTTC. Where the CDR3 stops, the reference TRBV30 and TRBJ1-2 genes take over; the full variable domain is SQTIHQWPATLVQPVGSPLSLECTVEGTSNPNLYWYRQAAGRGLQLLFYSVGIGQISSEVPQNLSASRPQDRQFILSSKKLLLSDSGFYLCALPTQGARGYTFGSGTRLTVV.